This is a list of T cell receptor beta chains from one sample in a study of T-cell memory formation after mild COVID-19. TCRdb analysed the 5' RACE reads with MiXCR anew, one entry per CDR3 protein. The sample lists fewer than 700,000 distinct CDR3 sequences, roughly 21% occurring once. Specimen: PBMCs or a T cell subset sorted from them (not recorded which). The receptors stem from an adult woman who had mild COVID-19 (a few samples of this study predate the infection). Cell type and time point are not known. Each CDR3 is given with its conserved first and last residue. D genes are given only for firm matches. Rows may omit the clone size; those that give it use once, few, many or a size class.

j_gene: TRBJ1-2
d_gene: -
v_gene: TRBV18
abundance: few
CDR3nt: TGTGCCAGCCTAGAGGGAGCCTATGGCTACACCTTC
CDR3aa: CASLEGAYGYTF

j_gene: TRBJ1-2
d_gene: -
v_gene: TRBV7-3
abundance: few
CDR3nt: TGTGCCAGCAGCCCGGGTTCCGGGGGCTACACCTTC
CDR3aa: CASSPGSGGYTF

j_gene: TRBJ2-2
d_gene: -
v_gene: TRBV20-1
abundance: once
CDR3nt: TGCAGTGCTAGAGAGGGCGGCGGCTACACCGGGGAGCTGTTTTTT
CDR3aa: CSAREGGGYTGELFF

j_gene: TRBJ2-2
d_gene: TRBD1
v_gene: TRBV25-1
abundance: -
CDR3nt: TGTGCCAGCAGTGAACTCTACAGGGGGCTCACCGGGGAGCTGTTTTTT
CDR3aa: CASSELYRGLTGELFF

j_gene: TRBJ2-1
d_gene: -
v_gene: TRBV5-1
abundance: few
CDR3nt: TGCGCCAGCAGCTTGGGGCTAGAGGACAATGAGCAGTTCTTC
CDR3aa: CASSLGLEDNEQFF

j_gene: TRBJ2-1
d_gene: -
v_gene: TRBV7-9
abundance: few
CDR3nt: TGTGCCAGCAGCAACGGGTACTTCGATGAGCAGTTCTTC
CDR3aa: CASSNGYFDEQFF

j_gene: TRBJ1-1
d_gene: TRBD1
v_gene: TRBV20-1
abundance: -
CDR3nt: TGCAGTGCTCGGAACAGGGGGCAAGGTGAAGCTTTCTTT
CDR3aa: CSARNRGQGEAFF

j_gene: TRBJ1-6
d_gene: -
v_gene: TRBV5-1
abundance: -
CDR3nt: TGCGCCAGCAGCTTGACTGTGGACTCACCCCTCCACTTT
CDR3aa: CASSLTVDSPLHF

j_gene: TRBJ2-2
d_gene: TRBD2
v_gene: TRBV4-2
abundance: -
CDR3nt: TGTGCCAGCAGCCAGCTTACTAGCGGGGGGGCCACCGGGGAGCTGTTTTTT
CDR3aa: CASSQLTSGGATGELFF

j_gene: TRBJ2-3
d_gene: -
v_gene: TRBV7-8
abundance: few
CDR3nt: TGTGCCAGCAGCTCACCGGCTAGCACAGATACGCAGTATTTT
CDR3aa: CASSSPASTDTQYF

j_gene: TRBJ2-5
d_gene: TRBD2
v_gene: TRBV7-8
abundance: -
CDR3nt: TGTGCCAGCAGCCCCCCGACTAGCGGAGAGACCCAGTACTTC
CDR3aa: CASSPPTSGETQYF

j_gene: TRBJ2-2
d_gene: -
v_gene: TRBV20-1
abundance: few
CDR3nt: TGCAGTGCTAGAGGGGAACTTTCCACCGGGGAGCTGTTTTTT
CDR3aa: CSARGELSTGELFF

j_gene: TRBJ2-3
d_gene: TRBD1
v_gene: TRBV2
abundance: -
CDR3nt: TGTGCCAGCAGACAGGGGTCAGATACGCAGTATTTT
CDR3aa: CASRQGSDTQYF

j_gene: TRBJ2-3
d_gene: -
v_gene: TRBV29-1
abundance: -
CDR3nt: TGCAGCGTTGAGGGCTATAGCACAGATACGCAGTATTTT
CDR3aa: CSVEGYSTDTQYF

j_gene: TRBJ2-7
d_gene: -
v_gene: TRBV15
abundance: -
CDR3nt: TGTGCCACCAGCAGATCATCCTACGAGCAGTACTTC
CDR3aa: CATSRSSYEQYF

j_gene: TRBJ1-2
d_gene: -
v_gene: TRBV10-3
abundance: few
CDR3nt: TGTGCCATCAGTGAAGGAGGGTATGGCTACACCTTC
CDR3aa: CAISEGGYGYTF

j_gene: TRBJ1-1
d_gene: -
v_gene: TRBV29-1
abundance: -
CDR3nt: TGCAGCGTCCTCGGGAGGGGGGCTGAAGCTTTCTTT
CDR3aa: CSVLGRGAEAFF

j_gene: TRBJ2-2
d_gene: -
v_gene: TRBV20-1
abundance: -
CDR3nt: TGCAGTGCTAGACACAAAGAGCAGCTCGCGAACACCGGGGAGCTGTTTTTT
CDR3aa: CSARHKEQLANTGELFF

j_gene: TRBJ2-5
d_gene: -
v_gene: TRBV7-9
abundance: -
CDR3nt: TGTGCCAGCAGCTTAGTGTTCAGGGCTGGGGAGACCCAGTACTTC
CDR3aa: CASSLVFRAGETQYF

j_gene: TRBJ1-2
d_gene: TRBD1
v_gene: TRBV7-2
abundance: few
CDR3nt: TGTGCCAGCAGCAAAGGACAGGGGAGCGTCAACTATGGCTACACCTTC
CDR3aa: CASSKGQGSVNYGYTF

j_gene: TRBJ1-5
d_gene: TRBD1
v_gene: TRBV12-3/TRBV12-4
abundance: -
CDR3nt: TGTGCCAGCAGCCGGGACAGGGCTGGCAATCAGCCCCAGCATTTT
CDR3aa: CASSRDRAGNQPQHF

j_gene: TRBJ1-3
d_gene: -
v_gene: TRBV5-6
abundance: few
CDR3nt: TGTGCCAGCAGCTTACCTGTACAAGTCTCTGGAAACACCATATATTTT
CDR3aa: CASSLPVQVSGNTIYF

j_gene: TRBJ2-7
d_gene: TRBD1
v_gene: TRBV7-9
abundance: few
CDR3nt: TGTGCCAGCAGCTTTAAGACAGGGCCCCACGAGCAGTACTTC
CDR3aa: CASSFKTGPHEQYF

j_gene: TRBJ2-2
d_gene: -
v_gene: TRBV6-4
abundance: -
CDR3nt: TGTGCCAGCAGCCGGGACACAGACACCGGGGAGCTGTTTTTT
CDR3aa: CASSRDTDTGELFF

j_gene: TRBJ2-3
d_gene: -
v_gene: TRBV15
abundance: -
CDR3nt: TGTGCCACCAGCAGATCTTTAGCAGCAAGGGCGCAGTATTTT
CDR3aa: CATSRSLAARAQYF

j_gene: TRBJ2-1
d_gene: -
v_gene: TRBV24-1
abundance: many
CDR3nt: TGTGCCACCAGGGGTTGGAATGAGCAGTTCTTC
CDR3aa: CATRGWNEQFF

j_gene: TRBJ2-1
d_gene: -
v_gene: TRBV5-5
abundance: -
CDR3nt: TGTGCCAGCAGCTTGGATTGGCCATATAGTAATGAGCAGTTCTTC
CDR3aa: CASSLDWPYSNEQFF

j_gene: TRBJ2-1
d_gene: TRBD2
v_gene: TRBV24-1
abundance: -
CDR3nt: TGTGCCACCGGAGCGGGAGGGCCTAGGGAGCAGTTCTTC
CDR3aa: CATGAGGPREQFF

j_gene: TRBJ1-2
d_gene: -
v_gene: TRBV30
abundance: -
CDR3nt: TGTGCCTGGAGCGGGACCGCCGCATACTATGGCTACACCTTC
CDR3aa: CAWSGTAAYYGYTF

j_gene: TRBJ2-7
d_gene: TRBD1
v_gene: TRBV6-5
abundance: -
CDR3nt: TGTGCCAGCAGGGATAGACAGGGGCCCTACGAGCAGTACTTC
CDR3aa: CASRDRQGPYEQYF

j_gene: TRBJ2-5
d_gene: -
v_gene: TRBV18
abundance: few
CDR3nt: TGTGCCAGCTCACCCCAAGGCCCGACTGTAAACCAAGAGACCCAGTACTTC
CDR3aa: CASSPQGPTVNQETQYF

j_gene: TRBJ2-7
d_gene: -
v_gene: TRBV3-1
abundance: few
CDR3nt: TGTGCCAGCAGCCAAGTGACAGCCCCCTACGAGCAGTACTTC
CDR3aa: CASSQVTAPYEQYF

j_gene: TRBJ2-1
d_gene: -
v_gene: TRBV24-1
abundance: -
CDR3nt: TGTGCCACCAGTGATTTTGTGGGAGGGGGGTCCTACAATGAGCAGTTCTTC
CDR3aa: CATSDFVGGGSYNEQFF